The clone carrying this T cell receptor beta chain was recorded a few times. Its antigen remains unidentified. The source of the sample is a study of T cells in Graves' hyperthyroidism and ophthalmopathy. Germline V gene sequence: CDR1 MNHNS, CDR2 SASEGT. The CDR3 totals 15 residues. Trimming took 6 bases from V and 0 from J, leaving 12 bases between them. Researchers took RNA transcripts and amplified the TCR beta CDR3 regions from them. The TCR CDR3 was amplified in a first-round RT-PCR using the HTBI primer set. MiXCR, run by TCRdb on the multiplex PCR reads, gives a single entry per CDR3 protein. The repertoire includes some 530,000 distinct CDR3 sequences, approximately 23% of them detected once, and roughly 49% sits in the top ten. Broader study findings: Blood held most thyroid clonotypes expanded above 0.001 frequency. Ophthalmopathy and stable hyperthyroidism were told apart by a 13 V-J model. Model predictions of ophthalmopathy came a median roughly 6.4 months before onset.

The sequence derives from a woman aged 70 to 79 with Graves' ophthalmopathy. The chain employs TRBV6-1 and TRBJ2-1; D gene ambiguous. The sequenced sample consisted of blood. CDR3 sequence (DNA): TGTGCCAGCAGCCACCGGGCCATCTCCTACAATGAGCAGTTCTTC. Protein sequence: CASSHRAISYNEQFF.